This TCR beta chain was obtained from a study of early T cells in non-severe SARS-CoV-2 infection. The wider study: Sequencing targeted bulk RNA from unsorted whole blood, leaving chains unpaired.

cDNA molecules, individually, were tagged with unique molecular identifiers. TCRdb called the 5' RACE reads again in MiXCR, with one record for every CDR3 protein. The repertoire consists of 98,000 or so distinct CDR3 sequences, with around 10% occurring once and the leading ten covering roughly 4.9%. Germline CDR1 is DFQATT and CDR2 is SNEGSKA (reference sequence). Trimming at V came to 4 bases and at J to 9 bases, leaving 14 bases not matched to a gene. CDR3 length equals 15 residues. The chain recombines TRBV20-1 with TRBJ2-1; 8 nucleotides line up with TRBD2. Material for sequencing was whole blood. The sequence derives from an adult who was a healthcare worker with PCR-confirmed SARS-CoV-2 infection or an uninfected control (not recorded which). In DNA, the CDR3 is TGCAGTGCTACCCGGACTAGCAGAGACAGAGGTGAGCAGTTCTTC. This translates into CSATRTSRDRGEQFF.